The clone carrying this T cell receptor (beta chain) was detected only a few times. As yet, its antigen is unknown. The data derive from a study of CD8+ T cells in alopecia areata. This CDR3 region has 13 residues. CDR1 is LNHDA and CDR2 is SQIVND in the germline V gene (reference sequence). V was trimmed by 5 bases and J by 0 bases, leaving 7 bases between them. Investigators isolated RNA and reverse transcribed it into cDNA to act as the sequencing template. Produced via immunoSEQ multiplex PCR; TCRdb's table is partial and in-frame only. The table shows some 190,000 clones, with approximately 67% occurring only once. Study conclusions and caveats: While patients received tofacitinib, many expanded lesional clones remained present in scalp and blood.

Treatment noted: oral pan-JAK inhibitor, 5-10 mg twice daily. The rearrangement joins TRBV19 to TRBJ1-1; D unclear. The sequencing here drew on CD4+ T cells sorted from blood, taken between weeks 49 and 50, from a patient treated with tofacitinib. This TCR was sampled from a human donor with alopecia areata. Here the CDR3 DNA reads TGTGCCAGTAGTGGGCAGCTGAACACTGAAGCTTTCTTT. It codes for CASSGQLNTEAFF.